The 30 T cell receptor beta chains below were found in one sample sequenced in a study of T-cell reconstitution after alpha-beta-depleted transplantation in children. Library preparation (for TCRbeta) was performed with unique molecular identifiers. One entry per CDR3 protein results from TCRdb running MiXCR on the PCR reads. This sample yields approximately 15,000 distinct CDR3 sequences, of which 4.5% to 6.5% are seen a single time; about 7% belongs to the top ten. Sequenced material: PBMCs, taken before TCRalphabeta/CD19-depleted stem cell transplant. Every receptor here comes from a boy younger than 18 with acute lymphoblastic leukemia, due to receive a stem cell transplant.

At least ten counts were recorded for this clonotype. The CDR3 DNA is TGCGCCAGCAGCCAAGATCCAGGCCTCGAAAAACTGTTTTTT. Amino acids: CASSQDPGLEKLFF. The rearrangement uses TRBV4-3 and TRBJ1-4; D gene ambiguous. The CDR3 spans 14 residues. The V gene's germline CDR1 is LGHNA and CDR2 YSLEER. V was cut by 0 bases and J by 8 bases, with 10 bases left in between.

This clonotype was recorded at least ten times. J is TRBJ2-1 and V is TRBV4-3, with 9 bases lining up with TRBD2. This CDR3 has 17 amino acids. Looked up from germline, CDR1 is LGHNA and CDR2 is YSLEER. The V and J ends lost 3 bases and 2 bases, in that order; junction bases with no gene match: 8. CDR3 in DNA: TGCGCCAGCAGCCACCTTAGCGGGAGAGGTCCCTACAATGAGCAGTTCTTC. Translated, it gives CASSHLSGRGPYNEQFF.

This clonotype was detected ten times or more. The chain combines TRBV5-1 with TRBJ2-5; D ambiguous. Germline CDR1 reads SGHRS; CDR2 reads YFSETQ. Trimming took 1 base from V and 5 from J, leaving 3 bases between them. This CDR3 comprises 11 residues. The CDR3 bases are TGCGCCAGCAGCTTGAAGGAGACCCAGTACTTC. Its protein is CASSLKETQYF.

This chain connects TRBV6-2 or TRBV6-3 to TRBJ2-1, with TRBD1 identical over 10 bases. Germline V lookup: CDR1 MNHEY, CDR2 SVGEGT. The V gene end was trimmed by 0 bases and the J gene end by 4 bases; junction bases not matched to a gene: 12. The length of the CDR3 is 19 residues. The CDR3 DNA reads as TGTGCCAGCAGTTACTCGGTGAAAATGGGACAGGGGAAGTACAATGAGCAGTTCTTC. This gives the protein CASSYSVKMGQGKYNEQFF.

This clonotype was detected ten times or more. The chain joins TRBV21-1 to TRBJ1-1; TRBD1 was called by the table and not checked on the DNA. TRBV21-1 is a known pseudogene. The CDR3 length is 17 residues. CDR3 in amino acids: CASSITGRSNENTEAFF. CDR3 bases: TGTGCCAGCAGCATCACAGGGCGGTCAAACGAGAACACTGAAGCTTTCTTT.

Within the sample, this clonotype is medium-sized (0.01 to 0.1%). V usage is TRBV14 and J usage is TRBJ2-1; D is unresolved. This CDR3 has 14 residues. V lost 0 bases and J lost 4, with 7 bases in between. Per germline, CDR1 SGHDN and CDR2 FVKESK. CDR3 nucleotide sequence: TGTGCCAGCAGCCAAGATCGGAATTACAATGAGCAGTTCTTC. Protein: CASSQDRNYNEQFF.

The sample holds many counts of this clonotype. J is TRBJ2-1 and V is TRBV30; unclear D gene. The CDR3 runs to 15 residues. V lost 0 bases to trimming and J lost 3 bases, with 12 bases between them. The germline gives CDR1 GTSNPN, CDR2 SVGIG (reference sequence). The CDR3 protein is CAWSVQPRIYNEQFF. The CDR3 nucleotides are TGTGCCTGGAGTGTTCAACCTAGGATCTACAATGAGCAGTTCTTC. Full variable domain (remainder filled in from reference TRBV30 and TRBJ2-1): SQTIHQWPATLVQPVGSPLSLECTVEGTSNPNLYWYRQAAGRGLQLLFYSVGIGQISSEVPQNLSASRPQDRQFILSSKKLLLSDSGFYLCAWSVQPRIYNEQFFGPGTRLTVL.

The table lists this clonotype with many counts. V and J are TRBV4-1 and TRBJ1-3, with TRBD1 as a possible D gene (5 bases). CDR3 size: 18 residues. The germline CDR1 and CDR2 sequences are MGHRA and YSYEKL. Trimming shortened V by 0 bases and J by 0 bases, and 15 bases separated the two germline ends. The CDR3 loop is CASSQDGGKTYSGNTIYF. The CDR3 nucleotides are TGCGCCAGCAGCCAAGATGGGGGAAAGACCTACTCTGGAAACACCATATATTTT.

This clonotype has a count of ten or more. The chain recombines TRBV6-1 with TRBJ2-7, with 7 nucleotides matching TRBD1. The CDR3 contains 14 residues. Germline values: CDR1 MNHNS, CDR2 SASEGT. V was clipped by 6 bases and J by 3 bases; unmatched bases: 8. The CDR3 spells CASRDGDSRYEQYF. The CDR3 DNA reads TGTGCCAGCAGGGATGGGGACAGCCGCTACGAGCAGTACTTC.

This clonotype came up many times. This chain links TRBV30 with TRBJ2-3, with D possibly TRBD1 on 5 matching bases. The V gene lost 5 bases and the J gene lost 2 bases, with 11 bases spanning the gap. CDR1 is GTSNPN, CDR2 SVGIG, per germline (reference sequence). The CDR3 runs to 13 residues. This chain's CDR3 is CAWATAFTDTQYF. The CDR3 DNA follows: TGTGCCTGGGCGACAGCCTTCACAGATACGCAGTATTTT.

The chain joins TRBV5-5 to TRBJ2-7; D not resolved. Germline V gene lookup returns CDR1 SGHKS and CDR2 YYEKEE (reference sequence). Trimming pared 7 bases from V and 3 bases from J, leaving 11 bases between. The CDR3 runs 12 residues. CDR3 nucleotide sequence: TGTGCCAGCGGCCTTGGGCTCTACGAGCAGTACTTC. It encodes CASGLGLYEQYF.

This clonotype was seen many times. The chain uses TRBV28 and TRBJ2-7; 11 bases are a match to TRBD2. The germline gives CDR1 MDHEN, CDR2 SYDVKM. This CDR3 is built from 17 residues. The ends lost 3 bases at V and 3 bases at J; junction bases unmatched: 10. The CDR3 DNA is TGTGCCAGCAGTTTTACTACCTTAGCGGGAGGGAGCTACGAGCAGTACTTC. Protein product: CASSFTTLAGGSYEQYF.

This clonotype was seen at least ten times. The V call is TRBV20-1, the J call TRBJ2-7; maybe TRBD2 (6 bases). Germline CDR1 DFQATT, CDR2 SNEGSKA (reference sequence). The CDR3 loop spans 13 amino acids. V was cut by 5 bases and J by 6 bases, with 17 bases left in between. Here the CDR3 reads CSAERRAGLEQYF. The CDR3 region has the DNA TGCAGTGCTGAAAGGAGGGCAGGGCTCGAGCAGTACTTC.

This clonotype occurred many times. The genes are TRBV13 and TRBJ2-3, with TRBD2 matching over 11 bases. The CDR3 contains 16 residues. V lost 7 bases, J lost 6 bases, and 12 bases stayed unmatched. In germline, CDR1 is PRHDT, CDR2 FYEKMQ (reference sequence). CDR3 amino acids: CASNQGTSGLGDTQYF. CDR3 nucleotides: TGTGCCAGCAACCAAGGGACTAGCGGACTGGGGGATACGCAGTATTTT.

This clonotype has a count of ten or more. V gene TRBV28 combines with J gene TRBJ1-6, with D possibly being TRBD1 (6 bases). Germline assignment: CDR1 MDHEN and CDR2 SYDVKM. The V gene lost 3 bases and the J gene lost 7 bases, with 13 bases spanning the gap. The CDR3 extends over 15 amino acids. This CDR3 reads CASSLRTVKNSPLHF. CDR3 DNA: TGTGCCAGCAGTTTGAGGACAGTGAAAAATTCACCCCTCCACTTT. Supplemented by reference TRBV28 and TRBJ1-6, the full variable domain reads DVKVTQSSRYLVKRTGEKVFLECVQDMDHENMFWYRQDPGLGLRLIYFSYDVKMKEKGDIPEGYSVSREKKERFSLILESASTNQTSMYLCASSLRTVKNSPLHFGNGTRLTVT.

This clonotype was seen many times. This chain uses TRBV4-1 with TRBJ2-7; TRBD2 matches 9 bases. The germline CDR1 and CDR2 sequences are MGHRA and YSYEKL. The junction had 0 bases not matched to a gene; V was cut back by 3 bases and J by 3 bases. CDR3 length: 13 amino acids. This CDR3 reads CASSQRGGYEQYF. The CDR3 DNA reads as TGCGCCAGCAGCCAGCGGGGGGGCTACGAGCAGTACTTC.

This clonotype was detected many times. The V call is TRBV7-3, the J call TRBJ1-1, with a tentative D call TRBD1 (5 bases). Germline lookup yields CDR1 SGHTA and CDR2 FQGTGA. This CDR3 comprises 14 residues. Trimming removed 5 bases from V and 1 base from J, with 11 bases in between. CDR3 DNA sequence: TGTGCCAGCAGCAGCGCGGGGGGGAACACTGAAGCTTTCTTT. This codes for CASSSAGGNTEAFF.

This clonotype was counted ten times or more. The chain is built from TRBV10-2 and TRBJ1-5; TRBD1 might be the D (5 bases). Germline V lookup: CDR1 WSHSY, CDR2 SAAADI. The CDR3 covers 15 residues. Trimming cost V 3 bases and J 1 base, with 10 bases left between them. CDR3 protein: CASSERWGSNQPQHF. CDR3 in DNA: TGCGCCAGCAGTGAACGGTGGGGGAGCAATCAGCCCCAGCATTTT.

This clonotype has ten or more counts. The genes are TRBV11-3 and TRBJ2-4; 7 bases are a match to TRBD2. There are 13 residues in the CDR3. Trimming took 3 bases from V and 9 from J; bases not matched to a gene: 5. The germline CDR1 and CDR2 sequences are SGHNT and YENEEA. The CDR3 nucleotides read TGTGCCAGCAGCTTGGGGGGGTTGGGCATTCAGTACTTC. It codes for CASSLGGLGIQYF.

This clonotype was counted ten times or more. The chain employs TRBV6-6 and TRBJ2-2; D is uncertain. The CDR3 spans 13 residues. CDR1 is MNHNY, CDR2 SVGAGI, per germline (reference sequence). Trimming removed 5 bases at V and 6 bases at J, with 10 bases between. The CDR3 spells CASSVGWAGELFF. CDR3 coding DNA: TGTGCCAGCAGTGTTGGATGGGCCGGGGAGCTGTTTTTT.

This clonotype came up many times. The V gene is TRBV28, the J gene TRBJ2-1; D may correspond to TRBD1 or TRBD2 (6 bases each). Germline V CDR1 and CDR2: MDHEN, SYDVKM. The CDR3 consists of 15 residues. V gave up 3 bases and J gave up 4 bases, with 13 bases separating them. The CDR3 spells CASSFPGAGYNEQFF. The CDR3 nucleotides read TGTGCCAGCAGTTTCCCGGGGGCGGGATACAATGAGCAGTTCTTC.

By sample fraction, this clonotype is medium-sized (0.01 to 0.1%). The CDR3 here is CSASDRNYGYTF. The CDR3 nucleotides are TGCAGTGCTTCTGACAGGAACTATGGCTACACCTTC. The chain couples TRBV20-1 to TRBJ1-2, with D maybe TRBD1 (6 bases). The germline gives CDR1 DFQATT, CDR2 SNEGSKA (reference sequence). The ends were cut back, 5 bases at V and 2 bases at J, with 9 bases in the middle. The CDR3 length is 12 residues.

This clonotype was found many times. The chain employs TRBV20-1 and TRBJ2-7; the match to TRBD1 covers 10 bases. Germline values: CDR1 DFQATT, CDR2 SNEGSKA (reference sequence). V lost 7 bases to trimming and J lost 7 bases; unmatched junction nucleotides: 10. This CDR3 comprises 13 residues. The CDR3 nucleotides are TGCAGTGTTCGACAGGGGGCGCGGTGGGAGCAGTACTTC. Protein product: CSVRQGARWEQYF.

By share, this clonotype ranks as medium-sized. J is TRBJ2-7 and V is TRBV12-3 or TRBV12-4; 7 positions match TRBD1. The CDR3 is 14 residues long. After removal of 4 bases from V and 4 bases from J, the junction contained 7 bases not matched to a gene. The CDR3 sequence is CASSSLTGKYEQYF. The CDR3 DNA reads TGTGCCAGCAGTTCCCTGACAGGGAAGTACGAGCAGTACTTC.

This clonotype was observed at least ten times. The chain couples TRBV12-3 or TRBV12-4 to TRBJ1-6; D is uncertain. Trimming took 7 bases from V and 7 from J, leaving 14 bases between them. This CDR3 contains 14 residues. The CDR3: CASIPSGSNSPLHF. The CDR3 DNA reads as TGTGCCAGCATCCCTTCGGGGTCGAATTCACCCCTCCACTTT.

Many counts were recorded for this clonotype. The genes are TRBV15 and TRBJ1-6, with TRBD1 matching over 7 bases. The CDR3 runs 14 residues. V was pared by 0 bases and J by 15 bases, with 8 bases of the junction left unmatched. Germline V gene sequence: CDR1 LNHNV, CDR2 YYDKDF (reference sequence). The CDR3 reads CATSRDLQGWGLHF. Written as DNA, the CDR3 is TGTGCCACCAGCAGAGACTTACAGGGGTGGGGCCTCCACTTT.

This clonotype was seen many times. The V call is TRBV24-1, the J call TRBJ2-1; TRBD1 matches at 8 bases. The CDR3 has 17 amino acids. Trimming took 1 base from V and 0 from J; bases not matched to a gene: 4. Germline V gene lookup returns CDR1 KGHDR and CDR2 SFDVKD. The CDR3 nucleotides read TGTGCCACCAGTGATTTCCTTGGACAGGGCTCCTACAATGAGCAGTTCTTC. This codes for CATSDFLGQGSYNEQFF.

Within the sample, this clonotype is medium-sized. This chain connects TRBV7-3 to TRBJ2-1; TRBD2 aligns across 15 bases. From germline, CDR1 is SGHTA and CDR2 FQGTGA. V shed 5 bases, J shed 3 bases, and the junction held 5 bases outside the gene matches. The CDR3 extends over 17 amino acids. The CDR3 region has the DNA TGTGCCAGCAGCGCGGGACTAGCGGGAGGAATCTACAATGAGCAGTTCTTC. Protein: CASSAGLAGGIYNEQFF.

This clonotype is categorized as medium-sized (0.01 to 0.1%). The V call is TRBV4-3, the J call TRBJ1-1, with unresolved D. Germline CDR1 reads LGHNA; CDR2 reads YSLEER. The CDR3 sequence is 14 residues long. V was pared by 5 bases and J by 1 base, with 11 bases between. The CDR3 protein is CASSMEGSNTEAFF. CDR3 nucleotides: TGCGCCAGCAGCATGGAGGGCTCGAACACTGAAGCTTTCTTT.

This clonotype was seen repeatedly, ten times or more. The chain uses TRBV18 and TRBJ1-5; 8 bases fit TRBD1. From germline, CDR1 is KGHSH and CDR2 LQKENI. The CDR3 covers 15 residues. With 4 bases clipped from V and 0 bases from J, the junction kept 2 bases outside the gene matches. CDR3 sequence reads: CASSQTGDSNQPQHF. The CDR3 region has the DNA TGTGCCAGCTCACAGACAGGGGATAGCAATCAGCCCCAGCATTTT.